The subject of this entry is one T cell receptor (beta chain). Its cognate antigen is unknown. Amplified TCR beta CDR3 regions derived from RNA transcripts. The HTBI primer set was used in a first-round RT-PCR of the TCR CDR3. MiXCR was run by TCRdb on the multiplex PCR reads, yielding one entry per CDR3 protein. The sample yields nearly 750,000 distinct CDR3 sequences, 30% to 40% seen once. The CDR3 runs 15 residues. The germline V gene encodes CDR1 SGHTA and CDR2 FQGTGA. The data were obtained in a study of T cells in Graves' hyperthyroidism and ophthalmopathy. Findings of the study overall: Ophthalmopathy got predicted by the model a median approximately 6.3 months before its onset.

This receptor was obtained from a woman in her forties with Graves' hyperthyroidism. This chain connects TRBV7-3 to TRBJ1-5, with 12 bases matching TRBD2. TRBJ2-3 matches the DNA end more closely, so the J call is doubtful. Specimen: blood. Here the CDR3 DNA reads TGTGCCAGCAGCCCTAGCGGGGGGGCCGGTCCAGCGCAGTATTTT. Translated: CASSPSGGAGPAQYF.